This TCR beta chain was captured by sequencing in a study of blood T cell repertoires in COVID-19. Study as a whole: Acute and convalescent COVID-19 samples came from the United States, Italy and Spain. PBMCs, B-cell-depleted T cells, or T cells were the source of the cDNA or gDNA that made up the material.

Individuals drawn from under 30 US areas were roughly 18 to 95 years old. Looked up from germline, CDR1 is SGDLS and CDR2 is YYNGEE. Unmatched junction bases numbered 7, after V lost 0 bases and J lost 4 bases. The CDR3 is 16 amino acids. How the authors handled the data: How many nucleated cells were present was estimated from reference gene primer amplification. Using immunoSEQ multiplex PCR, the repertoire was profiled, and TCRdb retains in-frame clones only, with some absent. The V and J calls and clone size were taken over from that table, and D and trimming were inferred from the DNA. This sample has approximately 230,000 clones, with around 88% found just once.

The chain combines TRBV9 with TRBJ2-1; 7 nucleotides line up with TRBD2. The sample consisted of PBMCs or T cells enriched from blood (not recorded which). The TCR sequence derives from a woman between 25 and 40 years old who had recovered from COVID-19. The CDR3 region is CASSVGEREIYNEQFF. The CDR3 coding sequence is TGTGCCAGCAGCGTAGGTGAGCGGGAAATATACAATGAGCAGTTCTTC.